This T cell receptor (beta chain) was recovered during a study of immune evolution from preneoplasia to lung adenocarcinoma. The study's findings and limits: Top clone share appeared to fall from AAH through AIS, MIA, adenocarcinoma. Clonality was highest in normal lung, lower in later-stage lesions apparently.

Patients had resection in Japan or China between about 2014 and 2017. Premalignant or tumor cells were enriched by macro-dissection after pathologic assessment. V shed 4 bases and J 0 bases; nucleotides not matched to a gene: 3. CDR1 is LGHNA and CDR2 is YNFKEQ in the germline V gene. This CDR3 region has 17 residues. A remark on this clone: Its antigen is unknown.

Produced via immunoSEQ multiplex PCR; TCRdb's table is partial and in-frame only. The sample has about 27,000 clones, less than 80% seen once; the top ten hold roughly 5.8%. The clonotype originates from a person aged 60 to 70 with invasive lung adenocarcinoma. Some clones in this sample may be carry-over from other donors' samples. The sample consisted of FFPE invasive lung adenocarcinoma tissue. The gene calls are TRBV4-2 and TRBJ2-1; 13 nucleotides agree with TRBD2. The CDR3 is CASSRTSGSASYNEQFF. CDR3 coding DNA: TGTGCCAGCAGCCGGACTAGCGGGAGTGCCTCCTACAATGAGCAGTTCTTC.